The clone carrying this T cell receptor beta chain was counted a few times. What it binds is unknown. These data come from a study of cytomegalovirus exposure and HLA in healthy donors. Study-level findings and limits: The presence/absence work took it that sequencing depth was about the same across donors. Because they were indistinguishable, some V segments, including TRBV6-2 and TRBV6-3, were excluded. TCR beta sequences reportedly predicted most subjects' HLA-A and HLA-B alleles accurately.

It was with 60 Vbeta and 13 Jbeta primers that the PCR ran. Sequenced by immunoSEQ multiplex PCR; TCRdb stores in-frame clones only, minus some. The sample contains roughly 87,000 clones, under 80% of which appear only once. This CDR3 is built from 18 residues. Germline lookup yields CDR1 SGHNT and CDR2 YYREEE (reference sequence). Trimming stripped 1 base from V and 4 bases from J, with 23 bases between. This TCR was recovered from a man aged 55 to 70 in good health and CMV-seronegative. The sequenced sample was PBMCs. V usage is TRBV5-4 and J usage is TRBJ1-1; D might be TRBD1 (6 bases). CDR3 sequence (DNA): TGTGCCAGCAGCTTGAATCAGGGTGCAGGGAGGGGGGGCACTGAAGCTTTCTTT. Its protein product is CASSLNQGAGRGGTEAFF.